The 21 T cell receptor beta chains in this list originate from one sample, sequenced in a study of T cell responses to AZD1222 COVID-19 vaccine. Generated by immunoSEQ multiplex PCR, the TCRdb table keeps only in-frame clones and is missing some. Seen here are over 85,000 clones, about four fifths observed once, and the top ten hold approximately 15%. Sample: peripheral blood, taken 28 days after the second AZD1222 dose. These receptors came from an adult who received the AZD1222 COVID-19 vaccine.

V usage is TRBV7-9 and J usage is TRBJ2-1; 9 nucleotides align to TRBD2. Germline V CDR1 and CDR2: SEHNR, FQNEAQ (reference sequence). CDR3 length: 17 residues. The ends lost 5 bases at V and 5 bases at J; junction bases unmatched: 13. DNA for the CDR3: TGTGCCAGCAGCCCGAGCCTGGCTAGCGGGATGAACAATGAGCAGTTCTTC. Translation: CASSPSLASGMNNEQFF.

The chain has TRBV19 and TRBJ1-4, with 10 bases lining up with TRBD1. The V gene's germline CDR1 is LNHDA and CDR2 SQIVND (reference sequence). This CDR3 region has 16 residues. With 4 bases clipped from V and 11 bases from J, the junction kept 13 bases outside the gene matches. In nucleotides, the CDR3 is TGTGCCAGTAGTACAATTTGGGGGACAGGGGTTAGGAAACTGTTTTTT. Its translation: CASSTIWGTGVRKLFF.

Regarding this clone: At one end the junction does not follow the germline gene, possibly because of a read error. The V and J genes are TRBV30 and TRBJ1-2, with 10 bases aligning to TRBD1. The CDR3 totals 13 residues. Germline loops: CDR1 GTSNPN, CDR2 SVGIG (reference sequence). The CDR3 DNA follows: TGTGCCTGGAGTCCCTCTTGGACAGGGGGGCCAATGTTC. As protein: CAWSPSWTGGPMF.

The V and J genes are TRBV7-9 and TRBJ1-1, with D perhaps TRBD1 (6 bases). Germline V lookup: CDR1 SEHNR, CDR2 FQNEAQ (reference sequence). This CDR3 has 15 residues. Trimming shortened V by 5 bases and J by 3 bases, and 16 bases separated the two germline ends. The CDR3 nucleotides are TGTGCCAGCAGCCCGAAGGGGGGGGGATACACTGAAGCTTTCTTT. It encodes CASSPKGGGYTEAFF.

The chain joins TRBV28 to TRBJ1-4; D remains unclear. The V gene lost 2 bases and the J gene lost 10 bases, with 14 bases spanning the gap. Germline CDR1 is MDHEN and CDR2 is SYDVKM. The CDR3 covers 14 residues. CDR3 in DNA: TGTGCCAGCAGTTTAGGGCCCGGAGTCGGAAAACTGTTTTTT. Encoded protein: CASSLGPGVGKLFF.

The rearrangement joins TRBV10-2 to TRBJ1-2, with TRBD1 as a possible D gene (5 bases). Per the germline V gene, CDR1 is WSHSY and CDR2 is SAAADI. This CDR3 is 14 amino acids long. Trimming shortened V by 0 bases and J by 4 bases, and 9 bases separated the two germline ends. CDR3 region: CASSESDGTYGYTF. The CDR3 region has the DNA TGCGCCAGCAGTGAGTCTGACGGGACCTATGGCTACACCTTC.

This chain joins TRBV29-1 and TRBJ2-4; D not certain. This CDR3 spans 11 amino acids. Germline V gives CDR1 SQVTM, CDR2 ANQGSEA. CDR3 coding DNA: TGCAGTGCCCGTTCTCCAAACATTCAGTACTTC. It translates to CSARSPNIQYF.

The chain links TRBV30 to TRBJ1-5; possibly TRBD1 for D (5 bases). The CDR3 runs to 13 residues. V shed 0 bases and J shed 8 bases, with 11 bases lying between them. Germline V gene sequence: CDR1 GTSNPN, CDR2 SVGIG (reference sequence). The DNA for the CDR3 is TGTGCCTGGAGTGTGCAGGGAGAAGAGCCCCAGCATTTT. Translating it yields CAWSVQGEEPQHF.

CDR3 bases: TGCGCCAGCAGCCAGGGGAGTTTTGATTCACCCCTCCACTTT. It translates to CASSQGSFDSPLHF. The V call is TRBV4-3, the J call TRBJ1-6, with D hard to call. V was cut by 3 bases and J by 8 bases, with 11 bases left in between. This CDR3 has 14 amino acids. CDR1 and CDR2 (germline): LGHNA, YSLEER.

The gene calls are TRBV5-6 and TRBJ1-1, with D uncertain. Per germline, CDR1 SGHDT and CDR2 YYEEEE. Trimming left V 0 bases short and J 1 base short, with 13 bases between. The CDR3 runs to 16 residues. The CDR3 is CASSLGEPNRNTEAFF. CDR3 nucleotides: TGTGCCAGCAGCTTGGGGGAACCAAATCGGAACACTGAAGCTTTCTTT.

The CDR3 region has the DNA TGTGCCAGCAGTTGGTTAAGGGAAGCTTTCTTT. This translates into CASSWLREAFF. The V gene is TRBV6-2 or TRBV6-3, the J gene TRBJ1-1, with D hard to call. There are 11 residues in the CDR3. Germline assignment: CDR1 MNHEY and CDR2 SVGEGT. V gave up 4 bases and J gave up 8 bases, with 8 bases separating them.

A single count supports this clone. The chain is built from TRBV5-6 and TRBJ2-1, with 10 bases lining up with TRBD2. There are 16 residues in the CDR3. V lost 0 bases to trimming and J lost 7 bases; unmatched junction nucleotides: 7. CDR1 is SGHDT and CDR2 is YYEEEE in the germline V gene. The CDR3 loop reads CASSLAGSGRANEQFF. The CDR3, as DNA: TGTGCCAGCAGCTTGGCCGGGAGCGGGAGGGCTAATGAGCAGTTCTTC.

The J gene is TRBJ1-1, the V gene TRBV12-3 or TRBV12-4; D might be TRBD1 (6 bases). Trimming took 6 bases from V and 6 from J, leaving 14 bases between them. There are 13 residues in the CDR3. This CDR3 reads CASRVQGKPEAFF. The DNA of the CDR3 is TGTGCCAGCAGGGTCCAGGGGAAACCTGAAGCTTTCTTT.

The rearrangement joins TRBV6-5 to TRBJ2-7; D gene unclear. The CDR3 is made up of 13 amino acids. Germline V gene lookup returns CDR1 MNHEY and CDR2 SVGAGI. The ends were cut back, 6 bases at V and 3 bases at J, with 12 bases in the middle. CDR3 coding DNA: TGTGCCAGCAGGAACAGAGATTACTACGAGCAGTACTTC. Translating gives CASRNRDYYEQYF.

The chain has TRBV6-2 or TRBV6-3 and TRBJ2-7; 12 nucleotides line up with TRBD1. V lost 5 bases, J lost 7 bases, and 3 bases stayed unmatched. The germline gives CDR1 MNHEY, CDR2 SVGEGT. The CDR3 is 13 amino acids. DNA for the CDR3: TGTGCCAGCAGTGGGACAGGGGGCCGGGAGCAGTACTTC. This encodes CASSGTGGREQYF.

Only one count was recorded for this clone. The chain recombines TRBV7-9 with TRBJ2-5; D gene unclear. There are 15 residues in the CDR3. Trimming took 6 bases from V and 1 from J, leaving 15 bases between them. The germline gives CDR1 SEHNR, CDR2 FQNEAQ (reference sequence). The CDR3 sequence is CASSRPPGAQETQYF. DNA of the CDR3: TGTGCCAGCAGTCGGCCACCCGGTGCCCAAGAGACCCAGTACTTC.

The J gene is TRBJ1-4, the V gene TRBV5-1; TRBD1 might be the D (6 bases). This CDR3 has 17 residues. Germline V gene sequence: CDR1 SGHRS, CDR2 YFSETQ. Trimming stripped 1 base from V and 6 bases from J, with 19 bases between. CDR3 DNA: TGCGCCAGCAGCTTGACAGGGAGGATGGGAGGGGATGAAAAACTGTTTTTT. It codes for CASSLTGRMGGDEKLFF.

The rearrangement uses TRBV7-9 and TRBJ2-5; D is perhaps TRBD2 (7 bases). The length of the CDR3 is 13 residues. Trimming stripped 6 bases from V and 5 bases from J, with 13 bases between. CDR1 and CDR2 from the germline V gene are SEHNR and FQNEAQ (reference sequence). DNA for the CDR3: TGTGCCAGCAGACGGGGGGCCGGGGAGACCCAGTACTTC. This translates into CASRRGAGETQYF.

This chain joins TRBV6-5 and TRBJ2-7; 10 bases agree with TRBD1. J was trimmed by 5 bases and V by 5 bases; bases with no gene match: 9. The CDR3 sequence is 15 residues long. Germline loops: CDR1 MNHEY, CDR2 SVGAGI. As DNA, the CDR3 is TGTGCCAGCAGTCCCGGACAGGGGGGAGCCCACGAGCAGTACTTC. Protein product: CASSPGQGGAHEQYF.

The V call is TRBV2, the J call TRBJ1-5; the match to TRBD1 covers 8 bases. Trimming removed 7 bases from V and 2 bases from J; junction bases left unmatched: 4. CDR1 is SNHLY and CDR2 is FYNNEI in the germline V gene. CDR3 length: 14 amino acids. The CDR3 protein is CASTGQGGNQPQHF. CDR3 in DNA: TGTGCCAGCACCGGACAGGGAGGCAATCAGCCCCAGCATTTT.

The genes are TRBV5-6 and TRBJ1-2, with a weak D call TRBD1 (5 bases). The V gene's germline CDR1 is SGHDT and CDR2 YYEEEE. Trimming took off 0 bases at V and 4 bases at J, with 10 bases between the two ends. The CDR3 sequence is 14 residues long. CDR3: CASSLGSGTYGYTF. Here the CDR3 DNA reads TGTGCCAGCAGCTTGGGTTCAGGGACCTATGGCTACACCTTC.